The 16 T cell receptor beta chains listed next were all sequenced from one sample in a study of human T cells and chemical hapten exposure. MiXCR, run by TCRdb on the RACE reads, gives a single entry per CDR3 protein. Here the sample spans tens of thousands of distinct CDR3 sequences, 10% to 13% being singletons. The time point denotes: pre-sensitization, week 0. Indicated treatment: therapeutic diphenylcyclopropenone sensitization with weekly scalp DPC. Sequencing started from total RNA isolated from unfractionated whole blood. The material was whole blood, obtained in connection with sensitization to the hapten diphenylcyclopropenone (DPC). These receptors were collected from a man aged 50-59 years with alopecia areata. Some clones in this sample may be carry-over from other donors' samples.

This clonotype has a handful of counts. The chain joins TRBV21-1 to TRBJ1-2. TRBV21-1 is an annotated pseudogene. The CDR3 has 11 residues. Written as DNA, the CDR3 is TGTGTGAGGGACTTGAACTATGGCTACACCTTC. This codes for CVRDLNYGYTF.

This clonotype was seen only a few times. This chain links TRBV6-6 with TRBJ2-1; D gene uncertain. The V end lost 8 bases, the J end lost 6 bases, and 11 bases lay between the germline ends. There are 12 residues in the CDR3. Germline V CDR1 and CDR2: MNHNY, SVGAGI (reference sequence). CDR3 loop: CASGRAANEQFF. CDR3 in DNA: TGTGCCAGCGGTAGGGCGGCCAATGAGCAGTTCTTC.

Note on this clonotype: At one end the junction does not follow the germline gene, possibly because of a read error. The J gene is TRBJ1-1, the V gene TRBV6-2 or TRBV6-3; no firm D call. The CDR3 length is 11 residues. Germline V lookup: CDR1 MNHEY, CDR2 SVGEGT. DNA of the CDR3: TGTGCCAGCAGTTACTTGAGCCAAGCTCTCTTT. Translated: CASSYLSQALF.

This clonotype was recorded many times. The chain links TRBV15 to TRBJ1-2; D may be TRBD1 (6 bases). The CDR3 contains 15 residues. V gave up 0 bases and J gave up 4 bases, with 12 bases separating them. CDR1 and CDR2 (germline): LNHNV, YYDKDF (reference sequence). In nucleotides, the CDR3 is TGTGCCACCAGCAGAGATCGGAGAGGGGGCTATGGCTACACCTTC. As protein: CATSRDRRGGYGYTF.

The sample holds many counts of this clonotype. This chain connects TRBV18 to TRBJ1-2; a possible D gene is TRBD1 (6 bases). The CDR3 contains 12 residues. Germline-derived CDR1 and CDR2 are KGHSH and LQKENI. The V gene lost 5 bases and the J gene lost 8 bases, with 12 bases spanning the gap. The CDR3 here is CASSSRQEGYTF. The CDR3 DNA follows: TGTGCCAGCTCATCCCGACAGGAGGGCTACACCTTC.

This clonotype was counted many times. The chain joins TRBV19 to TRBJ2-1, with 12 bases aligning to TRBD1. J gave up 7 bases and V 8 bases, and 9 bases lay outside the gene matches. This CDR3 comprises 15 residues. CDR1 LNHDA and CDR2 SQIVND come from the germline V gene (reference sequence). The CDR3 DNA follows: TGTGCCAGTTCCGCCGGGACAGGGGGCTTGAATGAGCAGTTCTTC. Its translation is CASSAGTGGLNEQFF.

This clonotype showed up many times. The CDR3: CASSPTGTSTDTQYF. DNA for the CDR3: TGTGCCAGCAGCCCGACGGGTACGAGCACAGATACGCAGTATTTT. J is TRBJ2-3 and V is TRBV3-1, with D unresolved. Looked up from germline, CDR1 is LGHDT and CDR2 is YNNKEL (reference sequence). V lost 4 bases, J lost 0 bases, and 11 bases lay in between. CDR3 length: 15 amino acids.

The CDR3 here is CASSGPTGAGETQYF. DNA for the CDR3: TGTGCCAGCAGTGGACCGACAGGGGCAGGGGAGACCCAGTACTTC. The rearrangement joins TRBV28 to TRBJ2-5, with 8 bases fitting TRBD1. The J segment lost 5 bases and the V segment lost 5 bases, leaving 10 bases of the junction unmatched. The CDR3 length is 15 residues. CDR1 MDHEN and CDR2 SYDVKM come from the germline V gene. Based on the CDR3 plus reference TRBV28 and TRBJ2-5, the full variable domain is DVKVTQSSRYLVKRTGEKVFLECVQDMDHENMFWYRQDPGLGLRLIYFSYDVKMKEKGDIPEGYSVSREKKERFSLILESASTNQTSMYLCASSGPTGAGETQYFGPGTRLLVL.

This clonotype was detected only a few times. V is TRBV7-2 and J is TRBJ1-2; no clear D gene. This CDR3 has 13 residues. Germline loops: CDR1 SGHTA, CDR2 FQGNSA. Deletions cut 5 bases from V and 2 bases from J, with 9 bases between. The CDR3 spells CASSPRPNYGYTF. The CDR3 region has the DNA TGTGCCAGCAGCCCCCGGCCAAACTATGGCTACACCTTC. Drawing the rest from reference TRBV7-2 and TRBJ1-2, the complete variable domain is GAGVSQSPSNKVTEKGKDVELRCDPISGHTALYWYRQSLGQGLEFLIYFQGNSAPDKSGLPSDRFSAERTGGSVSTLTIQRTQQEDSAVYLCASSPRPNYGYTFGSGTRLTVV.

This clonotype has a count of ten or more. This chain links TRBV21-1 with TRBJ2-7. TRBV21-1 is classified as a pseudogene. CDR3 length: 14 residues. In nucleotides, the CDR3 is TGTGCCAGCAGCAAGTGGCGTAACCCCTACGAGCAGTACTTC. This encodes CASSKWRNPYEQYF.

This clonotype was detected ten times or more. The V and J genes are TRBV20-1 and TRBJ2-1, with 10 bases identical to TRBD1. The V and J ends lost 3 bases and 4 bases, in that order; junction bases with no gene match: 9. Germline V gene data show CDR1 as DFQATT and CDR2 as SNEGSKA (reference sequence). The CDR3 extends over 16 amino acids. The CDR3 sequence is CSASAPDRGDYNEQFF. CDR3 DNA sequence: TGCAGTGCTAGCGCTCCGGACAGGGGGGATTACAATGAGCAGTTCTTC.

There are a few counts of this clonotype. This chain connects TRBV27 to TRBJ2-7; perhaps TRBD2 as D (6 bases). Germline lookup yields CDR1 MNHEY and CDR2 SMNVEV (reference sequence). The CDR3 sequence is 12 residues long. V lost 6 bases and J 3 bases, leaving 9 bases between the germline ends. DNA for the CDR3: TGTGCCAGCAGCGGGAGCTACTACGAGCAGTACTTC. Its protein is CASSGSYYEQYF.

This clonotype was seen ten or more times. This clone may be a read error of a much larger clone one base away. No conserved phenylalanine or tryptophan is present at the end of the CDR3, so a read error is the likely explanation. The chain links TRBV24-1 to TRBJ2-1; perhaps TRBD2 as D (5 bases). The CDR3 spans 14 residues. V shed 4 bases and J shed 10 bases, with 16 bases lying between them. Per germline, CDR1 KGHDR and CDR2 SFDVKD. CDR3 sequence (DNA): TGTGCCACCAGTGACTTGGGAGTAGAGCGGGAGCAGTTCTTG. This sequence encodes CATSDLGVEREQFL.

The rearrangement joins TRBV4-2 to TRBJ1-6; a weak D match, TRBD1 (5 bases). Between the trimmed V and J ends, which lost 7 bases and 8 bases, there was a span of 12 bases. The length of the CDR3 is 13 residues. Germline V gene sequence: CDR1 LGHNA, CDR2 YNFKEQ. The CDR3 coding sequence is TGTGCCAGCACCCCAAGCAGGGATTCACCCCTCCACTTT. This encodes CASTPSRDSPLHF.

This rearrangement joins TRBV18 to TRBJ2-7; unclear D gene. There are 13 residues in the CDR3. Trimming took 2 bases from V and 6 from J, leaving 11 bases between them. The germline gives CDR1 KGHSH, CDR2 LQKENI. The CDR3 coding sequence is TGTGCCAGCTCACCAGGGGAATTTGGCGAGCAGTACTTC. It codes for CASSPGEFGEQYF. The full variable domain, rest sourced from reference TRBV18 and TRBJ2-7, is NAGVMQNPRHLVRRRGQEARLRCSPMKGHSHVYWYRQLPEEGLKFMVYLQKENIIDESGMPKERFSAEFPKEGPSILRIQQVVRGDSAAYFCASSPGEFGEQYFGPGTRLTVT.

Many counts were recorded for this clonotype. The chain joins TRBV12-3 or TRBV12-4 to TRBJ1-5; D possibly corresponds to TRBD1 (6 bases). The CDR3 is 18 amino acids. Trimming cost V 3 bases and J 1 base, with 19 bases left between them. CDR3: CASSFALKGGRSNQPQHF. The CDR3 coding sequence is TGTGCCAGCAGTTTTGCATTAAAAGGGGGAAGGAGCAATCAGCCCCAGCATTTT.